This TCR beta chain was profiled in a study of response to subunit inactivated influenza vaccine. Notes on the study in general: Only a handful of new T cells, the authors suggested, are recruited with each seasonal influenza vaccination.

TCRdb passed the RT-PCR reads through MiXCR, listing each CDR3 protein once. The table records 800,000 or so distinct CDR3 sequences, 21% of them present only once. Remarks on this clonotype: Its antigen is not known.

The CDR3 length is 15 residues. V trimming: 5 bases; J trimming: 1 base; junction bases outside the gene matches: 4. CDR1 is KGHSH and CDR2 is LQKENI in the germline V gene. The specimen was PBMCs from blood, collected approximately 5 days after vaccination. The sequence was collected from a man in his fifties who received an inactivated influenza vaccine. The chain uses TRBV18 and TRBJ2-5; 10 bases fit TRBD2. CDR3 protein: CASSTAGGLQETQYF. The CDR3 DNA sequence: TGTGCCAGCTCAACAGCGGGAGGGCTCCAAGAGACCCAGTACTTC. The full variable domain, with the rest looked up from reference TRBV18 and TRBJ2-5, is NAGVMQNPRHLVRRRGQEARLRCSPMKGHSHVYWYRQLPEEGLKFMVYLQKENIIDESGMPKERFSAEFPKEGPSILRIQQVVRGDSAAYFCASSTAGGLQETQYFGPGTRLLVL.